Presented here are 18 T cell receptor beta chains from one specimen sequenced in a study of spatial heterogeneity in lung cancer. As to time point: blood at routine non-recurrence follow-up after resection. No cell sorting; template was whole RNA from tumor, lung tissue or PBMC. In TCRdb, the 5' RACE reads were re-called with MiXCR into one record per CDR3 protein. The sample carries about 120,000 distinct CDR3 sequences, 10% to 15% recorded once. Sequencing was performed on PBMCs, taken at follow-up. The receptors originated from a male donor with early-stage non-small cell lung cancer.

This clonotype was detected a few times. J is TRBJ1-1 and V is TRBV27; unclear D gene. The CDR3 has 13 residues. Germline V gene sequence: CDR1 MNHEY, CDR2 SMNVEV (reference sequence). The V end lost 3 bases, the J end lost 5 bases, and 10 bases lay between the germline ends. The chain's CDR3 is CASSFYSNTEAFF. The CDR3 DNA is TGTGCCAGCAGTTTTTACAGTAATACTGAAGCTTTCTTT.

V usage is TRBV5-1 and J usage is TRBJ2-1; 12 positions agree with TRBD2. Germline V gene sequence: CDR1 SGHRS, CDR2 YFSETQ. Losses at the gene ends were 6 bases for V and 4 bases for J; bases not matched to a gene: 8. There are 16 residues in the CDR3. CDR3 region: CASTTRTSGVYNEQFF. The CDR3 DNA reads as TGCGCCAGCACCACTCGGACTAGCGGGGTGTACAATGAGCAGTTCTTC.

This clonotype was detected a few times. The V call is TRBV7-9, the J call TRBJ1-5; TRBD1 agrees at 8 bases. After removal of 11 bases from V and 4 bases from J, the junction contained 4 bases not matched to a gene. This CDR3 is 12 amino acids long. Germline CDR1 reads SEHNR; CDR2 reads FQNEAQ (reference sequence). CDR3: CAVQGANQPQHF. For the CDR3, the DNA is TGTGCCGTCCAGGGGGCGAATCAGCCCCAGCATTTT.

V and J are TRBV4-1 and TRBJ2-5, with TRBD1 matching 8 bases. J lost 0 bases, V lost 4 bases, and 4 bases had no gene match. The CDR3 consists of 15 residues. CDR1 MGHRA and CDR2 YSYEKL come from the germline V gene. The CDR3: CASSPGQGNQETQYF. The CDR3, as DNA: TGCGCCAGCAGCCCAGGACAGGGAAACCAAGAGACCCAGTACTTC.

This clonotype came up a few times. The chain uses TRBV9 and TRBJ1-2; TRBD1 agrees at 9 bases. CDR3 length: 15 residues. Trimming removed 2 bases from V and 7 bases from J; junction bases left unmatched: 9. The germline V gene encodes CDR1 SGDLS and CDR2 YYNGEE. The CDR3 DNA reads TGTGCCAGCAGCGTGGGCGGACAGGGGCTCTCTGGCTACACCTTC. It translates to CASSVGGQGLSGYTF.

The rearrangement links TRBV5-1 to TRBJ2-1, with 10 nucleotides matching TRBD1. With 3 bases clipped from V and 4 bases from J, the junction kept 1 base outside the gene matches. The CDR3 spans 14 residues. Per the germline V gene, CDR1 is SGHRS and CDR2 is YFSETQ. CDR3 loop: CASSSGQGYNEQFF. Written as DNA, the CDR3 is TGCGCCAGCAGCTCGGGACAGGGGTACAATGAGCAGTTCTTC. Filled out from reference TRBV5-1 and TRBJ2-1, the complete variable domain reads KAGVTQTPRYLIKTRGQQVTLSCSPISGHRSVSWYQQTPGQGLQFLFEYFSETQRNKGNFPGRFSGRQFSNSRSEMNVSTLELGDSALYLCASSSGQGYNEQFFGPGTRLTVL.

The chain employs TRBV5-6 and TRBJ2-1; 9 nucleotides align to TRBD1. The CDR3 consists of 14 residues. Trimming at V came to 1 base and at J to 6 bases, leaving 2 bases not matched to a gene. Germline lookup yields CDR1 SGHDT and CDR2 YYEEEE. This chain's CDR3 is CASSLLTGGNEQFF. In DNA, the CDR3 is TGTGCCAGCAGCTTGTTGACAGGGGGCAATGAGCAGTTCTTC.

The chain recombines TRBV20-1 with TRBJ2-7; D is undetermined. V gave up 3 bases and J gave up 7 bases, with 13 bases separating them. The germline V gene encodes CDR1 DFQATT and CDR2 SNEGSKA (reference sequence). The CDR3 runs to 12 residues. The CDR3 loop is CSARESLQEQYF. The CDR3 DNA reads TGCAGTGCTAGGGAGAGTCTCCAGGAGCAGTACTTC.

The rearrangement uses TRBV5-1 and TRBJ1-3, with D tentatively TRBD1 (6 bases). Trimming left V 0 bases short and J 1 base short, with 11 bases between. The V gene's germline CDR1 is SGHRS and CDR2 YFSETQ. CDR3 size: 16 residues. The CDR3 DNA follows: TGCGCCAGCAGCTTGGCCCCCGGGACATCTGGAAACACCATATATTTT. Its protein is CASSLAPGTSGNTIYF.

The V call is TRBV10-3, the J call TRBJ1-6; tentative D call: TRBD1 (5 bases). Deletions cut 10 bases from V and 9 bases from J, with 10 bases between. This CDR3 contains 11 residues. The germline gives CDR1 ENHRY, CDR2 SYGVKD. CDR3 nucleotide sequence: TGTGCCACCAGAGACAGTTCACCCCTCCACTTT. Translated, it gives CATRDSSPLHF.

This clonotype showed up just a few times. The V call is TRBV28, the J call TRBJ2-3; no clear D. In germline, CDR1 is MDHEN, CDR2 SYDVKM. Deletions cut 5 bases from V and 2 bases from J, with 5 bases between. The length of the CDR3 is 12 residues. CDR3 protein: CASSRVTDTQYF. Here the CDR3 DNA reads TGTGCCAGCAGTCGAGTCACAGATACGCAGTATTTT. The variable domain in full, completed from reference TRBV28 and TRBJ2-3, reads DVKVTQSSRYLVKRTGEKVFLECVQDMDHENMFWYRQDPGLGLRLIYFSYDVKMKEKGDIPEGYSVSREKKERFSLILESASTNQTSMYLCASSRVTDTQYFGPGTRLTVL.

This clonotype showed up many times. The rearrangement links TRBV6-5 to TRBJ1-2; 8 bases are a match to TRBD1. This CDR3 comprises 13 residues. Looked up from germline, CDR1 is MNHEY and CDR2 is SVGAGI. With V trimmed by 6 bases and J by 6 bases, 6 bases remained unmatched. In nucleotides, the CDR3 is TGTGCCAGCAGACGCGGACAGGGCGATGGCTACACCTTC. Protein product: CASRRGQGDGYTF.

This clonotype was seen a few times. The chain is built from TRBV23-1 and TRBJ2-1; the D gene is possibly TRBD2 (7 bases). TRBV23-1 counts as an open reading frame of uncertain function. The CDR3 sequence is 17 residues long. V lost 7 bases to trimming and J lost 4 bases, with 23 bases between them. CDR3 region: CASTPDRGGAAYNEQFF. The CDR3 DNA reads TGCGCCAGCACCCCCGATCGTGGGGGGGCTGCATACAATGAGCAGTTCTTC.

This clonotype has a handful of counts. The chain carries TRBV9 and TRBJ1-2, with 7 positions matching TRBD1. CDR1 is SGDLS and CDR2 is YYNGEE in the germline V gene. The CDR3 runs to 16 residues. Germline trimming cut 0 bases from V and 6 bases from J; bases unmatched to any gene: 11. CDR3 nucleotide sequence: TGTGCCAGCAGCGTAGCGGGGGGCATACAGGGGAATGGCTACACCTTC. Translating it yields CASSVAGGIQGNGYTF.

Only a few counts were recorded for this clonotype. The chain carries TRBV4-2 and TRBJ2-2, with D perhaps given as TRBD1 or TRBD2 (5 bases each). V dropped 0 bases and J dropped 3 bases, with 14 bases sitting between them. From germline, CDR1 is LGHNA and CDR2 YNFKEQ. This CDR3 contains 17 residues. The DNA for the CDR3 is TGTGCCAGCAGCCAAGATAGATACGGGGCTGACACCGGGGAGCTGTTTTTT. It yields the protein CASSQDRYGADTGELFF.

The CDR3 is CASSQPGGGYNEQFF. The CDR3 region has the DNA TGCGCCAGCAGCCAACCGGGGGGTGGGTACAATGAGCAGTTCTTC. V and J are TRBV4-1 and TRBJ2-1, with 7 bases matching TRBD2. Trimming at V came to 2 bases and at J to 4 bases, leaving 5 bases not matched to a gene. Germline V gives CDR1 MGHRA, CDR2 YSYEKL. CDR3 length: 15 amino acids.

CDR3 amino acids: CASSLLGRSTGELFF. The CDR3 DNA reads as TGTGCCAGCAGCTTACTGGGACGATCCACCGGGGAGCTGTTTTTT. The J gene is TRBJ2-2, the V gene TRBV7-3; the D gene could be TRBD1 or TRBD2 (5 bases each). Germline CDR1 and CDR2: SGHTA and FQGTGA. Between the trimmed V and J ends, which lost 2 bases and 4 bases, there was a span of 11 bases. CDR3 length: 15 amino acids.

The V call is TRBV28, the J call TRBJ2-7; 7 bases are shared with TRBD1. The germline gives CDR1 MDHEN, CDR2 SYDVKM. There are 15 residues in the CDR3. Trimming took 7 bases from V and 3 from J; bases not matched to a gene: 12. CDR3: CASTLGDSSFYEQYF. CDR3 in DNA: TGTGCCAGCACCCTGGGGGACAGTAGTTTCTACGAGCAGTACTTC.